Below, 22 T cell receptor beta chains from the same sample are listed, as sequenced in a study of T-cell memory formation after mild COVID-19. Each CDR3 protein gets one entry after TCRdb re-called the 5' RACE reads with MiXCR. Counted here are 210,000 or so distinct CDR3 sequences, 25% to 35% occurring once; the ten biggest clones make up about an eighth. The sample consisted of PBMCs or a T cell subset sorted from them (not recorded which). The receptors stem from an adult woman who had mild COVID-19 (a few samples of this study predate the infection). Cell type and time point are not known.

This clonotype was picked up a small number of times. This chain uses TRBV5-1 with TRBJ2-1; TRBD2 matches at 8 bases. With V trimmed by 3 bases and J by 3 bases, 8 bases remained unmatched. This CDR3 is 16 amino acids long. In germline, CDR1 is SGHRS, CDR2 YFSETQ. The CDR3 reads CASSSVTGGLYNEQFF. In DNA form, the CDR3 reads TGCGCCAGCAGCTCCGTGACGGGGGGGCTCTACAATGAGCAGTTCTTC.

In its sample, this clonotype was seen many times. The J gene is TRBJ2-5, the V gene TRBV18; D is tentatively TRBD1 or TRBD2 (6 bases each). Trimming shortened V by 0 bases and J by 4 bases, and 15 bases separated the two germline ends. Germline V gene lookup returns CDR1 KGHSH and CDR2 LQKENI. This CDR3 region has 16 residues. DNA of the CDR3: TGTGCCAGCTCACCACCAGTTGGAGGGGGGAGAGAGACCCAGTACTTC. This gives the protein CASSPPVGGGRETQYF. The full variable domain, completed using reference TRBV18 and TRBJ2-5, is NAGVMQNPRHLVRRRGQEARLRCSPMKGHSHVYWYRQLPEEGLKFMVYLQKENIIDESGMPKERFSAEFPKEGPSILRIQQVVRGDSAAYFCASSPPVGGGRETQYFGPGTRLLVL.

V is TRBV4-1 and J is TRBJ2-7; D not resolved. V was cut by 0 bases and J by 4 bases, with 1 base left in between. Germline V lookup: CDR1 MGHRA, CDR2 YSYEKL. The length of the CDR3 is 11 residues. CDR3 amino acids: CASSQEYEQYF. The CDR3 DNA reads TGCGCCAGCAGCCAAGAATACGAGCAGTACTTC.

This clonotype has only a few counts. This chain links TRBV9 with TRBJ2-1, with no clear D. The CDR3 is 17 residues long. Germline CDR1 reads SGDLS; CDR2 reads YYNGEE. V was clipped by 2 bases and J by 1 base, with 16 bases between them. This CDR3 reads CASSVTALLSSYNEQFF. CDR3 DNA: TGTGCCAGCAGCGTCACCGCACTACTTTCTTCCTACAATGAGCAGTTCTTC.

This clonotype was detected only a few times. The chain links TRBV27 to TRBJ1-1, with D possibly TRBD1 on 5 matching bases. V shed 5 bases and J shed 3 bases, with 16 bases lying between them. Germline lookup yields CDR1 MNHEY and CDR2 SMNVEV (reference sequence). CDR3 length equals 15 residues. CDR3 amino acids: CASSPEWGEDTEAFF. For the CDR3, the DNA is TGTGCCAGCAGTCCCGAGTGGGGGGAGGACACTGAAGCTTTCTTT.

This clonotype was counted between two and nine times. In nucleotides, the CDR3 is TGTGCCACCAGGCCCGCGGCGGGCATGAACACTGAAGCTTTCTTT. The encoded protein is CATRPAAGMNTEAFF. The J gene is TRBJ1-1, the V gene TRBV24-1; no reliable D call. The V and J ends lost 7 bases and 0 bases respectively, with 14 bases between them. The CDR3 is 15 residues long. Germline-derived CDR1 and CDR2 are KGHDR and SFDVKD.

This chain uses TRBV20-1 with TRBJ1-2; maybe TRBD1 (6 bases). The CDR3 covers 13 residues. Deletions cut 6 bases from V and 8 bases from J, with 19 bases between. CDR1 is DFQATT, CDR2 SNEGSKA, per germline (reference sequence). The CDR3 protein is CSARPGGGGGYTF. The CDR3 DNA reads as TGCAGTGCACGCCCCGGAGGGGGGGGAGGCTACACCTTC.

The chain joins TRBV7-2 to TRBJ2-5, with 10 positions matching TRBD1. The V and J ends lost 2 bases and 5 bases, in that order; junction bases with no gene match: 14. Germline CDR1 reads SGHTA; CDR2 reads FQGNSA. This CDR3 comprises 18 residues. The CDR3 loop is CASSLNGWGQGRTETQYF. CDR3 sequence (DNA): TGTGCCAGCAGCTTAAACGGTTGGGGACAGGGGAGAACGGAGACCCAGTACTTC.

The chain links TRBV11-3 to TRBJ2-7; TRBD1 might be the D (6 bases). V was shortened by 0 bases and J by 10 bases, with 19 bases between the two germline ends. CDR1 SGHNT and CDR2 YENEEA come from the germline V gene. This CDR3 has 15 amino acids. CDR3 in DNA: TGTGCCAGCAGCTTAGAAATCGGGACAAGGGCCGGACAGTACTTC. Its translation is CASSLEIGTRAGQYF.

The genes are TRBV29-1 and TRBJ1-5; D remains ambiguous. V gave up 7 bases and J gave up 4 bases, with 14 bases separating them. The germline gives CDR1 SQVTM, CDR2 ANQGSEA. There are 13 residues in the CDR3. The CDR3 DNA follows: TGCAGCGCAGCCGGGTCAGAAAATCAGCCCCAGCATTTT. This encodes CSAAGSENQPQHF.

This clonotype has a handful of counts. The CDR3 here is CASRGPRDTKYEQYF. The CDR3 DNA follows: TGTGCCAGCAGAGGCCCCCGGGACACAAAGTACGAGCAGTACTTC. The V call is TRBV6-6, the J call TRBJ2-7; D possibly corresponds to TRBD1 (6 bases). Germline loops: CDR1 MNHNY, CDR2 SVGAGI (reference sequence). The CDR3 loop spans 15 amino acids. The V and J ends lost 6 bases and 4 bases respectively, with 19 bases between them.

The gene calls are TRBV4-2 and TRBJ2-5; 8 bases map to TRBD2. The CDR3 extends over 17 amino acids. The V segment lost 0 bases and the J segment 1 base; nucleotides outside the gene matches: 7. Germline V CDR1 and CDR2: LGHNA, YNFKEQ. CDR3 protein: CASSQDRLAGPQETQYF. The CDR3 DNA follows: TGTGCCAGCAGCCAAGATCGTCTAGCGGGCCCCCAAGAGACCCAGTACTTC.

This clonotype was counted only a few times. CDR3 loop: CASSSRDYPTISYEQYF. For the CDR3, the DNA is TGTGCCAGCAGCTCCCGGGACTATCCTACAATTTCTTACGAGCAGTACTTC. The chain employs TRBV7-2 and TRBJ2-7; 7 positions match TRBD2. CDR1 SGHTA and CDR2 FQGNSA come from the germline V gene. V lost 4 bases, J lost 4 bases, and 16 bases stayed unmatched. The CDR3 loop spans 17 amino acids.

The chain links TRBV6-5 to TRBJ2-5; TRBD1 matches at 7 bases. V was pared by 5 bases and J by 1 base, with 4 bases of the junction left unmatched. Germline CDR1 reads MNHEY; CDR2 reads SVGAGI. This CDR3 comprises 14 residues. CDR3 region: CASSLRDSQETQYF. The CDR3 DNA follows: TGTGCCAGCAGTCTTAGGGACAGCCAAGAGACCCAGTACTTC.

The chain couples TRBV2 to TRBJ2-5; TRBD2 is a possible D gene (6 bases). The CDR3 totals 14 residues. Germline V lookup: CDR1 SNHLY, CDR2 FYNNEI. Trimming took off 2 bases at V and 1 base at J, with 8 bases between the two ends. CDR3 in DNA: TGTGCCAGCAGTGAAAGGGACTCCCAAGAGACCCAGTACTTC. This codes for CASSERDSQETQYF.

The V and J genes are TRBV7-9 and TRBJ2-7; TRBD2 might be the D (7 bases). Trimming left V 3 bases short and J 3 bases short, with 21 bases between. Germline V gene data show CDR1 as SEHNR and CDR2 as FQNEAQ (reference sequence). The CDR3 extends over 17 amino acids. This chain's CDR3 is CASSFRGATGTVYEQYF. The CDR3, as DNA: TGTGCCAGCAGCTTCCGGGGGGCGACAGGTACCGTCTACGAGCAGTACTTC.

Only a few counts were recorded for this clonotype. This chain uses TRBV7-2 with TRBJ2-1; 8 bases match TRBD2. Germline V lookup: CDR1 SGHTA, CDR2 FQGNSA. Trimming removed 5 bases from V and 5 bases from J; junction bases left unmatched: 14. The CDR3 extends over 17 amino acids. Written as DNA, the CDR3 is TGTGCCAGCAGCCCGCGAGTGGGCGGGAGGACCAACAATGAGCAGTTCTTC. Amino acid sequence: CASSPRVGGRTNNEQFF.

This clonotype was observed a few times. The chain couples TRBV5-1 to TRBJ2-1, with D perhaps matching TRBD2 (6 bases). The CDR3 runs to 17 residues. Trimming shortened V by 4 bases and J by 0 bases, and 17 bases separated the two germline ends. CDR1 is SGHRS, CDR2 YFSETQ, per germline. The CDR3 is CASSNRDSQSSYNEQFF. The CDR3 nucleotides are TGCGCCAGCAGCAACCGGGACTCACAGAGCTCCTACAATGAGCAGTTCTTC.

The chain is built from TRBV11-2 and TRBJ2-7; no firm D call. The germline V gene encodes CDR1 SGHAT and CDR2 FQNNGV. With 2 bases removed from V and 13 bases from J, the gap between germline ends came to 15 bases. The CDR3 length is 12 residues. The CDR3 loop is CASSLMSQKAYF. CDR3 in DNA: TGTGCCAGCAGCTTAATGAGCCAAAAAGCCTACTTC.

Only a few counts were recorded for this clonotype. This chain joins TRBV5-1 and TRBJ2-7, with a weak D call TRBD1 (5 bases). Germline V CDR1 and CDR2: SGHRS, YFSETQ. The CDR3 runs 14 residues. Trimming took 3 bases from V and 0 from J, leaving 10 bases between them. Here the CDR3 DNA reads TGCGCCAGCAGCTCGGAAGACAGCTCCTACGAGCAGTACTTC. It yields the protein CASSSEDSSYEQYF.

The chain employs TRBV10-3 and TRBJ1-2, with unresolved D. V lost 5 bases to trimming and J lost 3 bases, with 25 bases between them. From germline, CDR1 is ENHRY and CDR2 SYGVKD. This CDR3 is 18 amino acids long. In DNA, the CDR3 is TGTGCCATCAGTCCCCTCCTCAGCGCCGTCATAAAAGACTATGGCTACACCTTC. Amino acids: CAISPLLSAVIKDYGYTF.

The chain recombines TRBV6-2 or TRBV6-3 with TRBJ2-7, with 11 bases identical to TRBD1. The V segment lost 1 base and the J segment 0 bases; nucleotides outside the gene matches: 11. This CDR3 contains 19 residues. Germline CDR1 is MNHEY and CDR2 is SVGEGT. DNA of the CDR3: TGTGCCAGCAGTTACTGGACAGGGGGCGCGTCGTGGAGCTCCTACGAGCAGTACTTC. This gives the protein CASSYWTGGASWSSYEQYF.